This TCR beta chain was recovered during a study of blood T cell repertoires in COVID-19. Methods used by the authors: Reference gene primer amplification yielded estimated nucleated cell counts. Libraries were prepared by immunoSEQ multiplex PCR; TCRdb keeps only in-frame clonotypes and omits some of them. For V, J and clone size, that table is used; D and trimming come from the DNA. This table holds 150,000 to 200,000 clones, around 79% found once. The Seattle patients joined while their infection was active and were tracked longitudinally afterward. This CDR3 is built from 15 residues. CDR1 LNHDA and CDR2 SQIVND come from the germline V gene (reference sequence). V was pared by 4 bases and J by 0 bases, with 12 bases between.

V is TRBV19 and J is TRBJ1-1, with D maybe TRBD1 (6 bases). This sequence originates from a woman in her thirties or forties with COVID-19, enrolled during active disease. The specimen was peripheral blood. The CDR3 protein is CASSRWTDMNTEAFF. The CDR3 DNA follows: TGTGCCAGTAGTAGATGGACAGATATGAACACTGAAGCTTTCTTT.